The next 5 T cell receptor beta chains were all read from a single sample in a study of blood T cell repertoires in COVID-19. TCRdb's table, derived via immunoSEQ multiplex PCR, lists solely in-frame clones and lacks some. The sample consists of fewer than 500,000 clones, 85% to 90% of them appearing once. Sequenced sample: PBMCs or T cells enriched from blood (not recorded which). These receptor sequences come from a woman aged 30 to 39 with acute COVID-19.

This chain uses TRBV7-8 with TRBJ2-7, with D tentatively TRBD1 (6 bases). This CDR3 comprises 13 residues. Germline CDR1 SGHVS, CDR2 FQNEAQ. V gave up 8 bases and J gave up 6 bases, with 17 bases separating them. As DNA, the CDR3 is TGTGCCAGCTCAGGGGCAGGGACCGGCGAGCAGTACTTC. This gives the protein CASSGAGTGEQYF.

The chain recombines TRBV7-9 with TRBJ2-5; D gene ambiguous. V lost 5 bases, J lost 2 bases, and 12 bases lay in between. The CDR3 loop spans 14 amino acids. The germline V gene encodes CDR1 SEHNR and CDR2 FQNEAQ (reference sequence). In nucleotides, the CDR3 is TGTGCCAGCAGCCCCCGCGACTCACAAGAGACCCAGTACTTC. It yields the protein CASSPRDSQETQYF.

Regarding this clone: This specimen includes other DNA sequences encoding the same CDR3. The chain couples TRBV29-1 to TRBJ2-3, with D maybe TRBD2 (5 bases). Trimming removed 3 bases from V and 1 base from J, with 8 bases in between. Germline V lookup: CDR1 SQVTM, CDR2 ANQGSEA. There are 13 residues in the CDR3. The CDR3 region is CSVDEGGTDTQYF. CDR3 sequence (DNA): TGCAGCGTTGACGAGGGAGGCACAGATACGCAGTATTTT.

Only a few counts were recorded for this clone. The rearrangement joins TRBV9 to TRBJ2-7; D perhaps matches TRBD2 (6 bases). V gave up 0 bases and J gave up 5 bases, with 9 bases separating them. CDR1 is SGDLS, CDR2 YYNGEE, per germline. The CDR3 runs to 13 residues. CDR3 residues: CASSVVGGDEQYF. DNA of the CDR3: TGTGCCAGCAGCGTAGTAGGAGGGGACGAGCAGTACTTC.

This chain connects TRBV11-2 to TRBJ2-7; D gene unclear. This CDR3 spans 13 amino acids. V lost 6 bases and J lost 6, with 15 bases in between. Germline V gene sequence: CDR1 SGHAT, CDR2 FQNNGV. This CDR3 is CASRSNLKSEQYF. The CDR3 nucleotides read TGTGCCAGCAGATCTAACCTTAAGAGCGAGCAGTACTTC.